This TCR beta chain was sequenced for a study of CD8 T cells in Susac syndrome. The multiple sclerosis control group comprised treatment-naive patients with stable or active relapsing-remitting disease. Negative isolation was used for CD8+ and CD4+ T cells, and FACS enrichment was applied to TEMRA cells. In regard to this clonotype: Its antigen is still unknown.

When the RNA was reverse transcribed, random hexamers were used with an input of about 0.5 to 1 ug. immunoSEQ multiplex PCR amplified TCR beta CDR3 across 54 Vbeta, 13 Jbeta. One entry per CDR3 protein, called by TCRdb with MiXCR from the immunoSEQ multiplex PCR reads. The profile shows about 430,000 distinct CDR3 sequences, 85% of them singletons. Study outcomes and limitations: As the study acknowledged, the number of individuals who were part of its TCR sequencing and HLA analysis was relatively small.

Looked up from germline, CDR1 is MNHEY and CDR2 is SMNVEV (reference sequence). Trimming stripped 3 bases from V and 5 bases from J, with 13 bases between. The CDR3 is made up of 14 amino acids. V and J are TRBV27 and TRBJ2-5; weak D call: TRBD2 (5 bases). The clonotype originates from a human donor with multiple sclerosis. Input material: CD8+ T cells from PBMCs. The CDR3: CASSFSLAFETQYF. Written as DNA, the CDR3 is TGTGCCAGCAGTTTTAGTTTAGCGTTTGAGACCCAGTACTTC.